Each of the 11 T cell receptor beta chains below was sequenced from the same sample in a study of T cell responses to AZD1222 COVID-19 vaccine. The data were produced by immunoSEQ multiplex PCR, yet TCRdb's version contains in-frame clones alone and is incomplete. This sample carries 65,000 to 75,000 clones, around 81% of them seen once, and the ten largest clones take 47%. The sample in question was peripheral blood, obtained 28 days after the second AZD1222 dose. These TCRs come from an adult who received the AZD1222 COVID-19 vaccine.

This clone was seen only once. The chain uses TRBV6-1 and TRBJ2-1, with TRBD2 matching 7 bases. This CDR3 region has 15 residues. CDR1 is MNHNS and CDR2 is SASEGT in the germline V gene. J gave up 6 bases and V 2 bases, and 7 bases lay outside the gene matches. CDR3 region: CASSEWLAATNEQFF. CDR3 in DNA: TGTGCCAGCAGTGAATGGCTAGCGGCCACCAATGAGCAGTTCTTC.

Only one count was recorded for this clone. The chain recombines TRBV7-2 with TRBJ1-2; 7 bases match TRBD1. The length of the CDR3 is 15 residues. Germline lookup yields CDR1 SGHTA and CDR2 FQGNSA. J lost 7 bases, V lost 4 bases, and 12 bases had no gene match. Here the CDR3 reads CASSSGTARPGGYTF. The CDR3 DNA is TGTGCCAGCAGCTCCGGGACAGCCCGACCGGGTGGCTACACCTTC.

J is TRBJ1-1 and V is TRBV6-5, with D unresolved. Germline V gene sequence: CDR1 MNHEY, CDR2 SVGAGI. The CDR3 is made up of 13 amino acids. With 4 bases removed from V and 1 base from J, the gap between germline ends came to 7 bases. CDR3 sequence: CASSLDPNTEAFF. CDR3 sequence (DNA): TGTGCCAGCAGTTTAGACCCGAACACTGAAGCTTTCTTT.

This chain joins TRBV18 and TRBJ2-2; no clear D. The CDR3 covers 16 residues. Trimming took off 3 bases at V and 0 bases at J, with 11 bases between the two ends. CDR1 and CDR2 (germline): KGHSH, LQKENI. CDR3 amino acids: CASSPPQATNTGELFF. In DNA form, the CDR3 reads TGTGCCAGCTCACCTCCGCAGGCCACGAACACCGGGGAGCTGTTTTTT.

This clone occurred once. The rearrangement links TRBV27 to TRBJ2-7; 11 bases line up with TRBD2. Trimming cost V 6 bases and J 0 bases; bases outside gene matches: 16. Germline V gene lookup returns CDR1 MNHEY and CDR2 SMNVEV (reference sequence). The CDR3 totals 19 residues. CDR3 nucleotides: TGTGCCAGCAGGACACTAGCGGGAGCTTTTTCTCGAAGCTCCTACGAGCAGTACTTC. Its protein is CASRTLAGAFSRSSYEQYF.

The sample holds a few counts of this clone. The CDR3 sequence is CASKQGGGYNEQFF. The CDR3 coding sequence is TGTGCCAGCAAACAGGGAGGCGGCTACAATGAGCAGTTCTTC. J is TRBJ2-1 and V is TRBV25-1, with D tentatively TRBD1 or TRBD2 (6 bases each). Per the germline V gene, CDR1 is MGHDK and CDR2 is SYGVNS. V dropped 7 bases and J dropped 3 bases, with 13 bases sitting between them. This CDR3 comprises 14 residues.

DNA for the CDR3: TGTGCCAGCATCTTCCTAGGATCGCGCGAGCAGTACTTC. Translation gives CASIFLGSREQYF. J is TRBJ2-7 and V is TRBV2; D ambiguous. CDR1 is SNHLY, CDR2 FYNNEI, per germline. The germline V and J ends were trimmed by 7 bases and 6 bases, with 16 bases remaining between them. This CDR3 comprises 13 residues. Full variable domain (missing parts from reference TRBV2 and TRBJ2-7): EPEVTQTPSHQVTQMGQEVILRCVPISNHLYFYWYRQILGQKVEFLVSFYNNEISEKSEIFDDQFSVERPDGSNFTLKIRSTKLEDSAMYFCASIFLGSREQYFGPGTRLTVT.

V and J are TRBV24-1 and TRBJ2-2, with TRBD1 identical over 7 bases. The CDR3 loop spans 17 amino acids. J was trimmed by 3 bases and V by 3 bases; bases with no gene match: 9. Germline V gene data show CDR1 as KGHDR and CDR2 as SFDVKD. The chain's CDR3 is CATSDPRHRGDTGELFF. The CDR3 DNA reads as TGTGCCACCAGTGATCCCCGACACAGGGGAGACACCGGGGAGCTGTTTTTT.

The CDR3 DNA reads TGTGCCAGCAGCAGGGGTGTAGAAAGAGGGGACCTCTATGGCTACACCTTC. Translation: CASSRGVERGDLYGYTF. This chain joins TRBV21-1 and TRBJ1-2. TRBV21-1 is a pseudogene locus. CDR3 length: 17 residues.

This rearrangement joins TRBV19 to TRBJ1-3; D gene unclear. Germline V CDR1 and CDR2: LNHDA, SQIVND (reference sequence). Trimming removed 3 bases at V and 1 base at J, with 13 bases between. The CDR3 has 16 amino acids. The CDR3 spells CASSIGGHLSGNTIYF. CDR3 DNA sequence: TGTGCCAGTAGTATTGGAGGCCATCTTTCTGGAAACACCATATATTTT.

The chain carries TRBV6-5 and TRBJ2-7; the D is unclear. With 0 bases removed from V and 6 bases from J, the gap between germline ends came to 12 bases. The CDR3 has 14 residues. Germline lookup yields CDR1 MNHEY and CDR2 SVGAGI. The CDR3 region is CASSYSGGVAEQYF. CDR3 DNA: TGTGCCAGCAGTTACTCGGGTGGGGTGGCCGAGCAGTACTTC.